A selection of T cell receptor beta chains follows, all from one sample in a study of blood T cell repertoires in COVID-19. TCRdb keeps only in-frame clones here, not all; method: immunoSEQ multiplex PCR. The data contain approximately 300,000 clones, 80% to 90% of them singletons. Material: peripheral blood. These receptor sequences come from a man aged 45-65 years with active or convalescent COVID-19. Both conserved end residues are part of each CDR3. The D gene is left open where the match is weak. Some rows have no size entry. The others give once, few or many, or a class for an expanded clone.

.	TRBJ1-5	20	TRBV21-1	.	TGTGCCAGCAGCAAAGGCCTGGGGACAGGGGGAATTCTCTATACTCAGCCCCAGCATTTT	CASSKGLGTGGILYTQPQHF
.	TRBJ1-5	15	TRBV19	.	TGTGCCAGCCTTTTCGGGGGAAGTGGCAATCAGCCCCAGCATTTT	CASLFGGSGNQPQHF
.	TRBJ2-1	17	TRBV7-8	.	TGTGCCAGCAGCTCCTCCCCCCGGGGAACCTCATACAATGAGCAGTTCTTC	CASSSSPRGTSYNEQFF
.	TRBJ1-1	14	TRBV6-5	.	TGTGCCAGCAGTCCAAGAAGGGGAAACACTGAAGCTTTCTTT	CASSPRRGNTEAFF
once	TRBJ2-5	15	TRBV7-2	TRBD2	TGTGCCAGCAGCGTGACTAGCGGGGGCCAAGAGACCCAGTACTTC	CASSVTSGGQETQYF
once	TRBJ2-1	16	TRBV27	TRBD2	TGTGCCAGCAGTTTCCTAGCGGGGGGGAAAGAGAATGAGCAGTTCTTC	CASSFLAGGKENEQFF
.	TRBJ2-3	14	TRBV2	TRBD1	TGTGCCAGCAGGTACTACCAGGGGGCAGATACGCAGTATTTT	CASRYYQGADTQYF
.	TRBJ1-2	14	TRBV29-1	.	TGCAGCGTTGAAAGACGAGGGAGTCCCTATGGCTACACCTTC	CSVERRGSPYGYTF
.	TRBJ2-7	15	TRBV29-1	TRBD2	TGCAGCGTTGATGGGACTAGCGGATCCCCCTACGAGCAGTACTTC	CSVDGTSGSPYEQYF
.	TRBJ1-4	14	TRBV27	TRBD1	TGTGCCAGCAGTTTACAGGGGGCTAGGGGAAAACTGTTTTTT	CASSLQGARGKLFF
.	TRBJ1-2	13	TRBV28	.	TGTGCCAGCAGTCCGGACAGTAACTATGGCTACACCTTC	CASSPDSNYGYTF
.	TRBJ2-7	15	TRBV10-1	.	TGCGCCAGCAGTGAGTCGAGGCAGGGGTGGAGATCGACTACCTTC	CASSESRQGWRSTTF
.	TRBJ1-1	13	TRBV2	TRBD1	TGTGCCAGCGGACTTACAGGGGGAGGTGAAGCTTTCTTT	CASGLTGGGEAFF
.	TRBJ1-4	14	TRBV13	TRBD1	TGTGCCAGCCAAGGGACAGGGGCATATGAAAAACTGTTTTTT	CASQGTGAYEKLFF
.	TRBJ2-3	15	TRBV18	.	TGTGCCAGCACCTTGGGGACTTCAAGCACAGATACGCAGTATTTT	CASTLGTSSTDTQYF
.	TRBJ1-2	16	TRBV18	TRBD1	TGTGCCAGCTCACCGGGCCAGGGGGGAACTAACTATGGCTACACCTTC	CASSPGQGGTNYGYTF
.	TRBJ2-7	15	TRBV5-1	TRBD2	TGCGCCAGCAGCCCGCGGGAGGGCAGTTCCTACGAGCAGTACTTC	CASSPREGSSYEQYF
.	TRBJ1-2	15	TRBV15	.	TGTGCCACCAGCAGGCCCCCCCCAGGGTACTATGGCTACACCTTC	CATSRPPPGYYGYTF
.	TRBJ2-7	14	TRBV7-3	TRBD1	TGTGCCAGCAGCATCTCCGGGACAGTGACCGAGCAGTACTTC	CASSISGTVTEQYF
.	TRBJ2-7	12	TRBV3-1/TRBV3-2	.	TGTGCCAGCAGCCATACACGGGGCGAGCAGTACTTC	CASSHTRGEQYF
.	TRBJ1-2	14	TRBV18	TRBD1	TGTGCCAGCTCACCGGGACAGCGAGATGGGGGTTACACCTTC	CASSPGQRDGGYTF
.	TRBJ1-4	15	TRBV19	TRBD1	TGTGCCAGTAGTACAGAGACAGGGGTGAATGAAAAACTGTTTTTT	CASSTETGVNEKLFF
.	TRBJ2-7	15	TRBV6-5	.	TGTGCCAGCAGTTACACGTGGGACTTGCCTCGGGAGCAGTACTTC	CASSYTWDLPREQYF
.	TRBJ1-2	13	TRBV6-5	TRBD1	TGTGCCAGCGGAGGGGGCGCGGGCTATGGCTACACCTTC	CASGGGAGYGYTF
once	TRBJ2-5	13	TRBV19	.	TGTGCCAGTAGTTCCGGACTGTGGGAGACCCAGTACTTC	CASSSGLWETQYF
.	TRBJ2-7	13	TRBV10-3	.	TGTGCCACCCTGGCCCATGGCTCCTACGAGCAGTACTTC	CATLAHGSYEQYF
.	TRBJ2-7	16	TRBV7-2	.	TGTGCCAGCAGCGAACGACATACTACAGGAACCTACGAGCAGTACTTC	CASSERHTTGTYEQYF
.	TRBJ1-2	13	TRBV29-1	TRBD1	TGCAGCGCCATTGGGACAGAACTTTATGGCTACACCTTC	CSAIGTELYGYTF
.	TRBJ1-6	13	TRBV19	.	TGTGCCAGTACCGAGAGACAGAATTCACCCCTCCACTTT	CASTERQNSPLHF
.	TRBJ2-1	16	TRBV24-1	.	TGTGCCACCAGTGAACCGAGCCGAGGGCAGGACAATGAGCAGTTCTTC	CATSEPSRGQDNEQFF
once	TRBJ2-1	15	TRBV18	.	TGTGCCAGCTCACCAACCCCCTCCAGCGTCAATGAGCAGTTCTTC	CASSPTPSSVNEQFF
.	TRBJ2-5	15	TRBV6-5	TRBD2	TGTGCCAGCAGTTCCTTCGTTGGGGGGGTAGAGACCCAGTACTTC	CASSSFVGGVETQYF
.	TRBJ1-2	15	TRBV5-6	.	TGTGCCAGCAGCTTCGGGTCGGCGGAGAACTATGGCTACACCTTC	CASSFGSAENYGYTF
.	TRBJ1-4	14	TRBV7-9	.	TGTGCCAGCAGCTTGGCAGCAACTAATGAAAAACTGTTTTTT	CASSLAATNEKLFF
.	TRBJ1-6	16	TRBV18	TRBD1	TGTGCCAGCTCACCGAGGACAGGGGACGATAATTCACCCCTCCACTTT	CASSPRTGDDNSPLHF
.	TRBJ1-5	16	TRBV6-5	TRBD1	TGTGCCAGCAGTTACGCAGGGGGCGCCGGCAATCAGCCCCAGCATTTT	CASSYAGGAGNQPQHF
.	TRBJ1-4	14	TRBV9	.	TGTGCCAGCAGCGACCGGGCCCAGGGGGAAAAACTGTTTTTT	CASSDRAQGEKLFF
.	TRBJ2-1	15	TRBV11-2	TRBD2	TGTGCCAGCAGCTTAGAATGGGACTACGGCAATGAGCAGTTCTTC	CASSLEWDYGNEQFF
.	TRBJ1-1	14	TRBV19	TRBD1	TGTGCCAGTAGTATCGACAGGGGGGAGACTGAAGCTTTCTTT	CASSIDRGETEAFF
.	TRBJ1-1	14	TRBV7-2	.	TGTGCCAGCAGCTTAGCGAGGGACATCCCTGAAGCTTTCTTT	CASSLARDIPEAFF
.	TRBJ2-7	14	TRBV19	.	TGTGCCAGTAGTCAAGGCAGGGCTCCCTACGAGCAGTACTTC	CASSQGRAPYEQYF
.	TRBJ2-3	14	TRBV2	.	TGTGCCAGCAGAACAGGAGGGGCGGCGGATACGCAGTATTTT	CASRTGGAADTQYF
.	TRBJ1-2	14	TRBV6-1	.	TGTGCCAGCAGTGAGGGAGGCACTTCCTATGGCTACACCTTC	CASSEGGTSYGYTF
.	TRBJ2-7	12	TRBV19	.	TGTGCCAGTAGCCTAGGCGGCTACGAGCAGTACTTC	CASSLGGYEQYF
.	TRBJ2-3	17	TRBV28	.	TGTGCCAGCAGCCGAAGGATCGGGGGGCTGAGAACAGATACGCAGTATTTT	CASSRRIGGLRTDTQYF
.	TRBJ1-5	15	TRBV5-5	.	TGTGCCAGCAACAGCTTCCCGGGGTCAAATCAGCCCCAGCATTTT	CASNSFPGSNQPQHF
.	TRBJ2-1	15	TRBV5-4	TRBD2	TGTGCCAGCAGCTCTAGCGGGGGCTCCTACAATGAGCAGTTCTTC	CASSSSGGSYNEQFF
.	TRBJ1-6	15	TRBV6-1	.	TGTGCCAGCAGTGAATATTCCGGAGTTGATTCACCCCTCCACTTT	CASSEYSGVDSPLHF
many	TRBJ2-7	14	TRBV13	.	TGTGCCAGCAGCGACCGGGACAACTCCTACGAGCAGTACTTC	CASSDRDNSYEQYF
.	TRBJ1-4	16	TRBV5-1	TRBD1	TGCGCCAGCAGCTTGGGGGGCAACAGGGGTAATGAAAAACTGTTTTTT	CASSLGGNRGNEKLFF
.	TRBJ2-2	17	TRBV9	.	TGTGCCAGCAGCGTAGGCCCCGGGGGTGCGAACACCGGGGAGCTGTTTTTT	CASSVGPGGANTGELFF
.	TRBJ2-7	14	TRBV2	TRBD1	TGTGCCAGCAGCGCCCGGGACAGGGGTTACGAGCAGTACTTC	CASSARDRGYEQYF
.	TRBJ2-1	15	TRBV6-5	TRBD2	TGTGCCAGCAGCCCATTAGCGGGAGGCTACAATGAGCAGTTCTTC	CASSPLAGGYNEQFF
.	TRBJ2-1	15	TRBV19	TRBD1	TGTGCCAGTACACGAAAGGGGCAGGGGGCTGAAGAGCAGTTCTTC	CASTRKGQGAEEQFF